This T cell receptor (beta chain) was sequenced during a study of blood T cell repertoires in COVID-19. TCRdb's table, derived via immunoSEQ multiplex PCR, lists solely in-frame clones and lacks some. The repertoire has a few hundred thousand clones, around 89% of them found once; the top ten carry 1.7%. V was clipped by 5 bases and J by 4 bases; unmatched bases: 11. CDR3 length: 16 amino acids. Germline V gene sequence: CDR1 SEHNR, CDR2 FQNEAQ (reference sequence). The sample comprised PBMCs or T cells enriched from blood (not recorded which). This clonotype was sampled from a woman younger than 30 with acute COVID-19. The V and J genes are TRBV7-9 and TRBJ1-2; 9 bases map to TRBD1. Written as DNA, the CDR3 is TGTGCCAGCAGCCCCGCAGGGACAGGGCCCACCTATGGCTACACCTTC. It yields the protein CASSPAGTGPTYGYTF.